What follows are 22 T cell receptor beta chains derived from one specimen sequenced in a study of T cell responses to AZD1222 COVID-19 vaccine. The repertoire was sequenced with immunoSEQ multiplex PCR; TCRdb's copy has only in-frame clones and lacks some. This table holds roughly 93,000 clones, around 90% found once. Sequenced material: peripheral blood, taken on day 0 of AZD1222 vaccination. Receptors originate from an adult in good health.

This rearrangement joins TRBV4-2 to TRBJ2-7; no definite D call. There are 17 residues in the CDR3. Trimming shortened V by 0 bases and J by 0 bases, and 15 bases separated the two germline ends. Germline values: CDR1 LGHNA, CDR2 YNFKEQ. CDR3 loop: CASSQDVGATASYEQYF. The CDR3 coding sequence is TGTGCCAGCAGCCAAGATGTCGGAGCGACGGCCTCCTACGAGCAGTACTTC.

This chain connects TRBV5-1 to TRBJ2-7; no firm D call. Germline loops: CDR1 SGHRS, CDR2 YFSETQ. V gave up 1 base and J gave up 3 bases, with 11 bases separating them. The CDR3 runs 14 residues. CDR3 protein: CASSLTIDGYEQYF. CDR3 sequence (DNA): TGCGCCAGCAGCTTGACTATAGACGGCTACGAGCAGTACTTC. Supplemented by reference TRBV5-1 and TRBJ2-7, the full variable domain reads KAGVTQTPRYLIKTRGQQVTLSCSPISGHRSVSWYQQTPGQGLQFLFEYFSETQRNKGNFPGRFSGRQFSNSRSEMNVSTLELGDSALYLCASSLTIDGYEQYFGPGTRLTVT.

This chain links TRBV7-2 with TRBJ2-1; D is undetermined. Trimming removed 0 bases from V and 10 bases from J, with 16 bases in between. This CDR3 has 15 residues. Germline lookup yields CDR1 SGHTA and CDR2 FQGNSA. For the CDR3, the DNA is TGTGCCAGCAGCTTAGCGCCAGCAGTGGGCCCCGAGCAGTTCTTC. Translation: CASSLAPAVGPEQFF.

V gene TRBV11-1 combines with J gene TRBJ1-1; D possibly corresponds to TRBD1 (5 bases). The CDR3 length is 13 residues. V shed 5 bases and J shed 6 bases, with 13 bases lying between them. Germline V gives CDR1 SGHAT, CDR2 FQDESV (reference sequence). CDR3 residues: CASSQRGDSEAFF. CDR3 bases: TGTGCCAGCAGCCAGAGAGGGGATTCTGAAGCTTTCTTT.

This chain uses TRBV6-2 or TRBV6-3 with TRBJ1-5; D gene unclear. The CDR3 totals 15 residues. Germline values: CDR1 MNHEY, CDR2 SVGEGT. Trimming removed 2 bases from V and 1 base from J, with 9 bases in between. CDR3 loop: CASSYGQVSNQPQHF. CDR3 bases: TGTGCCAGCAGTTACGGTCAGGTGAGCAATCAGCCCCAGCATTTT.

In this sample, this clone turned up once. The CDR3 loop is CASSPGATRETQYF. The CDR3, as DNA: TGTGCCAGCAGCCCGGGGGCCACCCGCGAGACCCAGTACTTC. The chain has TRBV27 and TRBJ2-5, with D perhaps being TRBD1 or TRBD2 (6 bases each). The germline V gene has CDR1 MNHEY and CDR2 SMNVEV (reference sequence). The CDR3 is 14 residues long. Trimming stripped 6 bases from V and 5 bases from J, with 16 bases between.

V usage is TRBV5-4 and J usage is TRBJ1-2; no firm D call. The CDR3 contains 13 residues. Trimming took off 2 bases at V and 8 bases at J, with 13 bases between the two ends. Germline lookup yields CDR1 SGHNT and CDR2 YYREEE (reference sequence). The CDR3 is CASSLGSGEGYTF. The CDR3 nucleotides are TGTGCCAGCAGCTTAGGGAGTGGCGAGGGCTACACCTTC.

This chain links TRBV28 with TRBJ1-1; D gene uncertain. This CDR3 contains 12 residues. The germline CDR1 and CDR2 sequences are MDHEN and SYDVKM. Trimming cost V 4 bases and J 3 bases, with 6 bases left between them. This chain's CDR3 is CASSYGDTEAFF. In DNA form, the CDR3 reads TGTGCCAGCAGTTATGGGGACACTGAAGCTTTCTTT.

V gene TRBV4-3 combines with J gene TRBJ2-1; 10 bases map to TRBD2. The CDR3 contains 14 residues. CDR1 LGHNA and CDR2 YSLEER come from the germline V gene. The V gene end was trimmed by 2 bases and the J gene end by 10 bases; junction bases not matched to a gene: 5. DNA for the CDR3: TGCGCCAGCAGCCAACTAGCGGGGGCCTCGGAGCAGTTCTTC. Amino acids: CASSQLAGASEQFF.

The genes are TRBV4-1 and TRBJ1-5, with TRBD1 as a possible D gene (6 bases). The germline CDR1 and CDR2 sequences are MGHRA and YSYEKL. The CDR3 spans 17 residues. Deletions cut 0 bases from V and 6 bases from J, with 18 bases between. CDR3 nucleotides: TGCGCCAGCAGCCAAGATCAGGGCAGGGGTATCGGTCAGCCCCAGCATTTT. Protein product: CASSQDQGRGIGQPQHF.

This chain joins TRBV11-2 and TRBJ2-5; D remains unclear. V was trimmed by 7 bases and J by 1 base, leaving 13 bases between them. Looked up from germline, CDR1 is SGHAT and CDR2 is FQNNGV. This CDR3 region has 14 residues. Here the CDR3 reads CASTINRLQETQYF. The CDR3, as DNA: TGTGCCAGCACCATCAACCGACTCCAAGAGACCCAGTACTTC.

This clone was seen once. The chain couples TRBV9 to TRBJ2-5; 7 bases match TRBD2. The CDR3 has 18 residues. The germline V gene has CDR1 SGDLS and CDR2 YYNGEE. The trim removed 4 bases at V and 4 bases at J, leaving 19 bases unmatched. CDR3 nucleotides: TGTGCCAGCAGCCCCCAGATTTCGGGGGGTGGTCCCCGAGAGACCCAGTACTTC. Its protein is CASSPQISGGGPRETQYF.

This rearrangement joins TRBV30 to TRBJ2-5; D gene unclear. The CDR3 has 11 amino acids. CDR1 is GTSNPN, CDR2 SVGIG, per germline (reference sequence). Trimming removed 0 bases from V and 5 bases from J, with 4 bases in between. CDR3 sequence (DNA): TGTGCCTGGAGTGTTTCCGAGACCCAGTACTTC. It specifies CAWSVSETQYF.

The J gene is TRBJ2-3, the V gene TRBV19, with D possibly TRBD2 on 6 matching bases. CDR1 is LNHDA and CDR2 is SQIVND in the germline V gene (reference sequence). V gave up 10 bases and J gave up 4 bases, with 24 bases separating them. The CDR3 sequence is 16 residues long. CDR3 sequence reads: CATRMTRESGPDTQYF. Here the CDR3 DNA reads TGTGCCACCCGAATGACTCGGGAGTCCGGCCCAGATACGCAGTATTTT.

This chain joins TRBV4-2 and TRBJ2-3, with 10 bases matching TRBD2. J was trimmed by 3 bases and V by 1 base; bases with no gene match: 4. Germline V lookup: CDR1 LGHNA, CDR2 YNFKEQ. The CDR3 totals 16 residues. The CDR3 region has the DNA TGTGCCAGCAGCCAAGCTAGCGGGAGTGGTACAGATACGCAGTATTTT. Its translation: CASSQASGSGTDTQYF.

This chain joins TRBV6-5 and TRBJ1-2; 9 bases line up with TRBD1. The CDR3 is made up of 13 amino acids. The V gene end was trimmed by 6 bases and the J gene end by 5 bases; junction bases not matched to a gene: 4. From germline, CDR1 is MNHEY and CDR2 SVGAGI. Written as DNA, the CDR3 is TGTGCCAGCAGCCCCGGGACAGGGTATGGCTACACCTTC. Amino acid sequence: CASSPGTGYGYTF.

The V call is TRBV7-2, the J call TRBJ2-7; D ambiguous. The ends were cut back, 3 bases at V and 3 bases at J, with 15 bases in the middle. The germline V gene has CDR1 SGHTA and CDR2 FQGNSA. The CDR3 is 15 residues long. This CDR3 reads CASSLRTPGGYEQYF. The DNA for the CDR3 is TGTGCCAGCAGCTTGCGGACCCCCGGCGGCTACGAGCAGTACTTC. Combining the CDR3 with reference TRBV7-2 and TRBJ2-7 gives the whole variable domain GAGVSQSPSNKVTEKGKDVELRCDPISGHTALYWYRQSLGQGLEFLIYFQGNSAPDKSGLPSDRFSAERTGGSVSTLTIQRTQQEDSAVYLCASSLRTPGGYEQYFGPGTRLTVT.

The rearrangement uses TRBV2 and TRBJ2-7; the D gene is possibly TRBD2 (5 bases). This CDR3 spans 14 amino acids. Germline V lookup: CDR1 SNHLY, CDR2 FYNNEI. The germline V and J ends were trimmed by 6 bases and 0 bases, with 12 bases remaining between them. The CDR3 coding sequence is TGTGCCAGCAGGCGGGCTATTAGCTCCTACGAGCAGTACTTC. Its translation is CASRRAISSYEQYF. Using reference TRBV2 and TRBJ2-7 for the parts outside the CDR3, the full variable domain is EPEVTQTPSHQVTQMGQEVILRCVPISNHLYFYWYRQILGQKVEFLVSFYNNEISEKSEIFDDQFSVERPDGSNFTLKIRSTKLEDSAMYFCASRRAISSYEQYFGPGTRLTVT.

This clone was seen only once. This sequence joins TRBV3-1 (or the pseudogene TRBV3-2) and TRBJ1-1; perhaps TRBD1 as D (6 bases). The CDR3 is 12 amino acids. CDR1 and CDR2 (germline): LGHDT, YNNKEL (reference sequence). V was trimmed by 3 bases and J by 5 bases, leaving 7 bases between them. As DNA, the CDR3 is TGTGCCAGCAGCCAGAGGGGGACTGAAGCTTTCTTT. It codes for CASSQRGTEAFF.

The chain joins TRBV3-1 (or the pseudogene TRBV3-2) to TRBJ2-3; D is ambiguous. V was shortened by 0 bases and J by 2 bases, with 9 bases between the two germline ends. The germline CDR1 and CDR2 sequences are LGHDT and YNNKEL (reference sequence). The CDR3 consists of 15 residues. The CDR3: CASSQDPGNTDTQYF. DNA for the CDR3: TGTGCCAGCAGCCAAGACCCTGGTAACACAGATACGCAGTATTTT.

The rearrangement uses TRBV6-1 and TRBJ2-3; D gene unclear. V was clipped by 2 bases and J by 0 bases, with 12 bases between them. CDR1 is MNHNS, CDR2 SASEGT, per germline. The CDR3 is 16 amino acids. DNA for the CDR3: TGTGCCAGCAGTGAATTATCATCCGCTAGCACAGATACGCAGTATTTT. It translates to CASSELSSASTDTQYF.

This sequence joins TRBV5-4 and TRBJ2-5; perhaps TRBD1 as D (5 bases). CDR1 is SGHNT, CDR2 YYREEE, per germline (reference sequence). V gave up 3 bases and J gave up 4 bases, with 16 bases separating them. The CDR3 covers 15 residues. The CDR3 here is CASSSTGQGGETQYF. The CDR3 coding sequence is TGTGCCAGCAGCTCGACGGGTCAGGGCGGAGAGACCCAGTACTTC.